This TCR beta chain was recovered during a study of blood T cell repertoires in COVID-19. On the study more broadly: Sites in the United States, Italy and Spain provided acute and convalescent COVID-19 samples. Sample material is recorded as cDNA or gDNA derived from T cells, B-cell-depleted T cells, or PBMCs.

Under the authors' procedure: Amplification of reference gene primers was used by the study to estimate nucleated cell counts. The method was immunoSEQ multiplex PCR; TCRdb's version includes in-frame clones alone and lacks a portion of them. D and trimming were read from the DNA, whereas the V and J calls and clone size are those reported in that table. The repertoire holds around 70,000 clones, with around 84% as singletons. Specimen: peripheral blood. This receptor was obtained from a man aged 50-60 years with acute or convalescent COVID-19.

The CDR3 DNA reads as TGTGCCAGCAGCAGAACAGGGGGCGGATCGAAGGGCTACACCTTC. Its protein product is CASSRTGGGSKGYTF. The rearrangement joins TRBV7-9 to TRBJ1-2; 9 positions match TRBD1. CDR1 SEHNR and CDR2 FQNEAQ come from the germline V gene (reference sequence). The CDR3 length is 15 residues. Germline trimming cut 5 bases from V and 8 bases from J; bases unmatched to any gene: 12.